Below are 9 T cell receptor beta chains sequenced from a single sample in a study of CD8 T cells in Susac syndrome. Random hexamers were used to reverse transcribe roughly 0.5 to 1 ug of RNA. TCRdb used MiXCR to reprocess the immunoSEQ multiplex PCR reads, holding one entry per CDR3 protein. The sample shows some 58,000 distinct CDR3 sequences, around 95% of them seen only once. The sample was CD8+ T cells from PBMCs. Receptor source: a human donor with Susac syndrome.

The count of this clonotype is one. The chain is built from TRBV15 and TRBJ2-7; 7 positions agree with TRBD1. Unmatched junction bases numbered 6, after V lost 1 base and J lost 0 bases. This CDR3 region has 16 residues. Germline V gene data show CDR1 as LNHNV and CDR2 as YYDKDF (reference sequence). CDR3 in DNA: TGTGCCACCAGCAGAGTCCGGACAGGCAACTCCTACGAGCAGTACTTC. Its translation is CATSRVRTGNSYEQYF.

The chain carries TRBV13 and TRBJ2-4, with D uncertain. Germline CDR1 is PRHDT and CDR2 is FYEKMQ (reference sequence). CDR3 size: 14 residues. V was shortened by 3 bases and J by 4 bases, with 10 bases between the two germline ends. CDR3 DNA sequence: TGTGCCAGCAGCTTGGCCTTGATAAAAAACATTCAGTACTTC. The encoded protein is CASSLALIKNIQYF. Full variable domain (missing parts from reference TRBV13 and TRBJ2-4): AAGVIQSPRHLIKEKRETATLKCYPIPRHDTVYWYQQGPGQDPQFLISFYEKMQSDKGSIPDRFSAQQFSDYHSELNMSSLELGDSALYFCASSLALIKNIQYFGAGTRLSVL.

CDR3 region: CATSRVVTDYRNQPQHF. In DNA form, the CDR3 reads TGTGCCACCAGCAGAGTTGTGACAGACTATAGGAATCAGCCCCAGCATTTT. This chain connects TRBV15 to TRBJ1-5, with D tentatively TRBD1 (5 bases). In germline, CDR1 is LNHNV, CDR2 YYDKDF (reference sequence). V lost 1 base and J lost 4, with 17 bases in between. This CDR3 has 17 amino acids.

Remarks on this clonotype: Germline and junction disagree at one end, which may indicate a read error. The chain recombines TRBV9 with TRBJ1-1; 10 bases are shared with TRBD1. Germline loops: CDR1 SGDLS, CDR2 YYNGEE. This CDR3 has 15 amino acids. CDR3 residues: CASSYARDRGTEAFF. The CDR3 nucleotides read TGTGCCAGCAGCTACGCCCGGGACAGGGGCACTGAAGCCTTCTTT.

For the CDR3, the DNA is TGTGCCTGGAGTGGCGGGGCCCTCCGATACAATCAGCCCCAGCATTTT. It codes for CAWSGGALRYNQPQHF. The rearrangement uses TRBV30 and TRBJ1-5, with D perhaps TRBD1 (5 bases). Germline V CDR1 and CDR2: GTSNPN, SVGIG (reference sequence). V was cut by 1 base and J by 3 bases, with 16 bases left in between. CDR3 length: 16 residues.

V and J are TRBV4-3 and TRBJ2-3; D is undetermined. With 3 bases removed from V and 3 bases from J, the gap between germline ends came to 10 bases. Germline CDR1 reads LGHNA; CDR2 reads YSLEER. CDR3 length: 14 residues. The CDR3: CASSQIAETDTQYF. As DNA, the CDR3 is TGCGCCAGCAGCCAGATAGCAGAGACAGATACGCAGTATTTT.

In DNA form, the CDR3 reads TGCAGTGCTTCAACAGGGGGCATGACCCAGTACTTC. Amino acids: CSASTGGMTQYF. The V gene is TRBV20-1, the J gene TRBJ2-5; TRBD1 matches at 9 bases. CDR1 is DFQATT, CDR2 SNEGSKA, per germline (reference sequence). V lost 5 bases and J lost 7; bases outside the gene matches: 5. This CDR3 is built from 12 residues.

This clonotype is a singleton in its sample. This chain uses TRBV6-5 with TRBJ1-1, with D possibly matching TRBD1 (5 bases). V was clipped by 0 bases and J by 0 bases, with 8 bases between them. Germline V gene data show CDR1 as MNHEY and CDR2 as SVGAGI. The CDR3 is 15 residues long. CDR3 bases: TGTGCCAGCAGTTACTCGACAGCCATGAACACTGAAGCTTTCTTT. Protein product: CASSYSTAMNTEAFF.

J is TRBJ2-3 and V is TRBV4-2, with D perhaps assigned TRBD1 or TRBD2 (7 bases each). Germline CDR1 reads LGHNA; CDR2 reads YNFKEQ. CDR3 size: 17 residues. Between the trimmed V and J ends, which lost 4 bases and 4 bases, there was a span of 21 bases. Here the CDR3 reads CASSPTLREGASDTQYF. CDR3 nucleotide sequence: TGTGCCAGCAGCCCAACTTTGAGGGAGGGGGCATCAGATACGCAGTATTTT.